The 10 T cell receptor beta chains reported below all come from one sample, sequenced in a study of T cells in Graves' hyperthyroidism and ophthalmopathy (dated by TCRdb to the late 2010s). The method was multiplex PCR. TCRdb names Illumina HiSeq 2000 as the instrument used. The TCR beta CDR3 regions were amplified from RNA transcripts. For the first round of RT-PCR on the TCR CDR3, the HTBI primer set was used together with the Qiagen OneStep RT-PCR kit. TCRdb cleaned the public reads at Q25 with fastp, built clones with MiXCR and kept in-frame beta chains. Under each unique CDR3 protein, matching rows form one entry showing the most common genes and DNA. The sample table records 300,000 or so distinct CDR3 sequences; 17% of these occur just once. 55% to 60% of the sample belongs to the ten largest clones. Source material: blood. All receptors come from a woman between 55 and 75 years old with Graves' ophthalmopathy.

The chain has TRBV6-2 or TRBV6-3 and TRBJ2-7, with TRBD1 matching over 7 bases. CDR1 is MNHEY, CDR2 SVGEGT, per germline. The CDR3 consists of 14 residues. V gave up 8 bases and J gave up 2 bases; unmatched junction bases: 9. The CDR3 nucleotides are TGTGCCAGCCCACGAGGGACAGAAACCTACGAGCAGTACTTC. This sequence encodes CASPRGTETYEQYF.

This clonotype was recorded a few times. The V gene is TRBV19, the J gene TRBJ1-6; 8 bases align to TRBD1. The CDR3 length is 14 residues. The germline CDR1 and CDR2 sequences are LNHDA and SQIVND (reference sequence). J was trimmed by 10 bases and V by 2 bases; bases with no gene match: 4. Here the CDR3 reads CASSITQGGSPLHF. The CDR3 DNA reads as TGTGCCAGTAGTATAACACAGGGGGGCTCACCCCTCCACTTT.

This clonotype was found many times. The chain carries TRBV10-3 and TRBJ1-1; D call uncertain. This CDR3 is 13 amino acids long. Trimming left V 3 bases short and J 0 bases short, with 5 bases between. In germline, CDR1 is ENHRY, CDR2 SYGVKD. The CDR3 DNA follows: TGTGCCATCAGTGATTGGATGAACACTGAAGCTTTCTTT. The encoded protein is CAISDWMNTEAFF.

The chain couples TRBV12-3 or TRBV12-4 to TRBJ2-6; maybe TRBD1 (5 bases). The germline V and J ends were trimmed by 6 bases and 2 bases, with 8 bases remaining between them. This CDR3 is 14 amino acids long. The CDR3: CASRPGTGANVLTF. In DNA, the CDR3 is TGTGCCAGCAGGCCAGGGACTGGGGCCAACGTCCTGACTTTC.

The sample holds many counts of this clonotype. The DNA for the CDR3 is TGTGCCATCAGTTCAGGGCTGGAGACCCAGTACTTC. Protein product: CAISSGLETQYF. This chain joins TRBV10-3 and TRBJ2-5, with D possibly TRBD1 on 5 matching bases. Looked up from germline, CDR1 is ENHRY and CDR2 is SYGVKD. V lost 5 bases and J lost 5, with 9 bases in between. The CDR3 consists of 12 residues.

This clonotype was seen many times. V usage is TRBV24-1 and J usage is TRBJ2-1; 8 nucleotides match TRBD1. This CDR3 comprises 16 residues. The J segment lost 8 bases and the V segment lost 2 bases, leaving 10 bases of the junction unmatched. Germline-derived CDR1 and CDR2 are KGHDR and SFDVKD. CDR3 nucleotide sequence: TGTGCCACCAGTGATTCCGGACAGGGCGCCCCGGATGAGCAGTTCTTC. The encoded protein is CATSDSGQGAPDEQFF.

The chain recombines TRBV3-1 with TRBJ2-7, with 12 bases lining up with TRBD2. V shed 5 bases and J 6 bases; nucleotides not matched to a gene: 11. The CDR3 length is 16 residues. Per germline, CDR1 LGHDT and CDR2 YNNKEL (reference sequence). DNA for the CDR3: TGTGCCAGCAGCGCCTGTTCCGGGACTAGCGGGTTCGAGCAGTACTTC. Encoded protein: CASSACSGTSGFEQYF.

The chain employs TRBV20-1 and TRBJ1-4, with 8 bases identical to TRBD1. The junction had 8 bases not matched to a gene; V was cut back by 0 bases and J by 8 bases. Germline-derived CDR1 and CDR2 are DFQATT and SNEGSKA (reference sequence). The CDR3 sequence is 15 residues long. The chain's CDR3 is CSARDNYRGGEKLFF. The DNA for the CDR3 is TGCAGTGCTAGAGATAATTACAGGGGGGGGGAAAAACTGTTTTTT.

V usage is TRBV20-1 and J usage is TRBJ2-3; D gene uncertain. Germline CDR1 and CDR2: DFQATT and SNEGSKA (reference sequence). This CDR3 comprises 13 residues. V lost 3 bases and J lost 2, with 9 bases in between. The CDR3 protein is CSASWAITDTQYF. The CDR3, as DNA: TGCAGTGCTAGCTGGGCGATCACAGATACGCAGTATTTT.

This clonotype was recorded only once. The chain combines TRBV20-1 with TRBJ1-2; D call uncertain. Between the trimmed V and J ends, which lost 0 bases and 4 bases, there was a span of 9 bases. Germline V gene data show CDR1 as DFQATT and CDR2 as SNEGSKA (reference sequence). The CDR3 spans 13 residues. The CDR3 spells CSAREGSSYGYTF. DNA for the CDR3: TGCAGTGCTAGAGAAGGTTCTAGCTATGGCTACACCTTC.